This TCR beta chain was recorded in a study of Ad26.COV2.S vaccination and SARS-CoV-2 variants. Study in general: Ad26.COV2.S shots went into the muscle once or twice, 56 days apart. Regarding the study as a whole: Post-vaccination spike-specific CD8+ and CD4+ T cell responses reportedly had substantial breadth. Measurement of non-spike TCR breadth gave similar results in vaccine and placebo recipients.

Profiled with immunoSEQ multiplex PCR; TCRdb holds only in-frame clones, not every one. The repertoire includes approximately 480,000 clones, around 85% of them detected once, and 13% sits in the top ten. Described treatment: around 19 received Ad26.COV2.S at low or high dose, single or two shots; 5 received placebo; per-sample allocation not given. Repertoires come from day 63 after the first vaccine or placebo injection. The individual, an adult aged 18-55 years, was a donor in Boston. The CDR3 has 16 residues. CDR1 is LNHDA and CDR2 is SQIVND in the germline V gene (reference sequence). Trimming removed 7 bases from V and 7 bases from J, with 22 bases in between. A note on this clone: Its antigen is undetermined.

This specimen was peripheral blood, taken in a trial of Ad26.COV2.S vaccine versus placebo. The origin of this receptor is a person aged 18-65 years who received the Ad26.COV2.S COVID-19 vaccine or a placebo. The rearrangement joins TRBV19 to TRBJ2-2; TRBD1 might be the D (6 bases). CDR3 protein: CASIPTDNRAVGELFF. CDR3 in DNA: TGTGCCAGTATTCCAACAGATAACAGGGCGGTCGGGGAGCTGTTTTTT.